These T cell receptor beta chains were read from a single sample in a study of cytomegalovirus exposure and HLA in healthy donors. Assay used: immunoSEQ multiplex PCR; TCRdb lists only in-frame clones, some missing. The sample includes some 150,000 clones, around 72% seen only once; the top ten take 4.2%. Sequenced input: PBMCs. The receptors come from a middle-aged man in good health and CMV-seropositive. CDR3s leave out the opening cysteine and the closing phenylalanine or tryptophan. The order of the fields is V gene, CDR3 length, CDR3 protein.

v_gene: TRBV6-5
len: 12
CDR3aa: ASALNRGENIQY

v_gene: TRBV29-1
len: 12
CDR3aa: SVGRDSTTGEQF

v_gene: TRBV4-1
len: 16
CDR3aa: ASSQEPGTGWDTGELF

v_gene: TRBV9
len: 13
CDR3aa: ASSASLGVNTEAF

v_gene: TRBV28
len: 17
CDR3aa: ASSPAPHLAGGSQDTQY

v_gene: TRBV5-1
len: 13
CDR3aa: ASSLASGDGEKLF

v_gene: TRBV5-1
len: 13
CDR3aa: ASSLGDRGNQPQH

v_gene: TRBV29-1
len: 12
CDR3aa: SVEDWGGGSEQF

v_gene: TRBV5-1
len: 12
CDR3aa: ASSLGDWNTEAF

v_gene: TRBV25-1
len: 13
CDR3aa: ASSRGWGSNTEAF

v_gene: TRBV7-3
len: 14
CDR3aa: ASSISGQGATGELF

v_gene: TRBV5-5
len: 14
CDR3aa: ASSLAPGYSNQPQH

v_gene: TRBV7-8
len: 16
CDR3aa: ASSLGVAGTSGYNEQF

v_gene: TRBV9
len: 13
CDR3aa: ASRRGTGMNTEAF

v_gene: TRBV25-1
len: 13
CDR3aa: ASSENRPTNEKLF

v_gene: TRBV27
len: 13
CDR3aa: ASSFSRLAYNEQF

v_gene: TRBV7-9
len: 13
CDR3aa: ASSSLARRGTEAF

v_gene: TRBV7-9
len: 11
CDR3aa: ASSSDRTYEQY

v_gene: TRBV23-1
len: 8
CDR3aa: ASALQTIY

v_gene: TRBV7-2
len: 12
CDR3aa: ASSLAANQETQY

v_gene: TRBV28
len: 10
CDR3aa: ASKGALAATD

v_gene: TRBV5-1
len: 13
CDR3aa: ASSGSGQGTEKLF

v_gene: TRBV27
len: 13
CDR3aa: ASSLSGGLPTEAF

v_gene: TRBV7-9
len: 14
CDR3aa: ASSSKPGHLTDTQY

v_gene: TRBV18
len: 16
CDR3aa: ASSPTTLGRNNNYGYT

v_gene: TRBV5-1
len: 17
CDR3aa: ASSPPGLAGPPSTDTQY

v_gene: TRBV18
len: 15
CDR3aa: ASSPPGVGILNTEAF

v_gene: TRBV5-4
len: 11
CDR3aa: ASSLPGHNEQF

v_gene: TRBV9
len: 13
CDR3aa: ASSLGQGGNQPQH

v_gene: TRBV6-5
len: 12
CDR3aa: ASSYSFGYNEQF

v_gene: TRBV4-2
len: 13
CDR3aa: ASSQDLSGGGEQY

v_gene: TRBV5-1
len: 14
CDR3aa: ASSLGASGAGETQY

v_gene: TRBV14
len: 14
CDR3aa: ASSQPGQGRTGELF

v_gene: TRBV7-9
len: 12
CDR3aa: SSSLGTGPYEQY

v_gene: TRBV5-4
len: 13
CDR3aa: ASSRWTGGHTEAF

v_gene: TRBV10-1
len: 9
CDR3aa: ATSQGPRLF

v_gene: TRBV5-6
len: 10
CDR3aa: ASSRTPYEQY

v_gene: TRBV4-2
len: 18
CDR3aa: ASSQDLIFDRGRTGNTIY

v_gene: TRBV5-1
len: 13
CDR3aa: ASSLGGGGSETQY

v_gene: TRBV9
len: 12
CDR3aa: ASSVYRFSGELF

v_gene: TRBV14
len: 16
CDR3aa: ASSGPGTSGLNTGELF